Included here is one T cell receptor beta chain sequence, with context. What it binds is not known. Germline V CDR1 and CDR2: SEHNR, FQNEAQ (reference sequence). CDR3 length: 14 residues. V shed 3 bases and J shed 1 base, with 6 bases lying between them. This record belongs to a study of blood T cells in healthy people across ages. The study, taken as a whole, reports: There were more naive CD4+ cells and higher diversity in long-lived donors than in aged donors.

A sample-barcoded 5' primer and a J-beta primer mix were used in a second PCR of roughly 7 to 12 cycles. MiXCR, run by TCRdb on the 5' RACE reads, gives a single entry per CDR3 protein. Seen here are about 720,000 distinct CDR3 sequences, about a fifth observed once, and the top ten hold under 25%. The sample was blood. The chain links TRBV7-9 to TRBJ2-2; D call uncertain. This clonotype was sampled from a man between 65 and 79 years old in good health. CDR3 DNA sequence: TGTGCCAGCAGCTTCGAAGTGAACACCGGGGAGCTGTTTTTT. This translates into CASSFEVNTGELFF.